Presented here are 6 T cell receptor beta chains from one specimen sequenced in a study of blood T cell repertoires in COVID-19. Assay used: immunoSEQ multiplex PCR; TCRdb lists only in-frame clones, some missing. The sample lists roughly 34,000 clones, approximately 89% seen once, with 14% in the top ten. Sequencing used peripheral blood. All receptors derive from a man in his sixties with active COVID-19.

The V and J genes are TRBV5-1 and TRBJ2-1; 15 bases match TRBD2. Per the germline V gene, CDR1 is SGHRS and CDR2 is YFSETQ. Losses at the gene ends were 4 bases for V and 5 bases for J; bases not matched to a gene: 7. This CDR3 spans 17 amino acids. The CDR3 DNA sequence: TGCGCCAGCAGCCATGGACTAGCGGGAGGGCCTAACAATGAGCAGTTCTTC. Translated: CASSHGLAGGPNNEQFF.

V usage is TRBV24-1 and J usage is TRBJ2-3, with 9 bases matching TRBD2. In germline, CDR1 is KGHDR, CDR2 SFDVKD. There are 16 residues in the CDR3. Unmatched junction bases numbered 8, after V lost 6 bases and J lost 2 bases. In DNA form, the CDR3 reads TGTGCCACCAGTAACCCGCTAGCGGGGCTCACAGATACGCAGTATTTT. Protein product: CATSNPLAGLTDTQYF.

This chain uses TRBV7-9 with TRBJ2-7; no firm D call. V was shortened by 2 bases and J by 4 bases, with 6 bases between the two germline ends. The germline V gene encodes CDR1 SEHNR and CDR2 FQNEAQ (reference sequence). The CDR3 length is 12 residues. For the CDR3, the DNA is TGTGCCAGCAGCTTACTCTTGTACGAGCAGTACTTC. Translated, it gives CASSLLLYEQYF.

A word on this clone: Distinct nucleotide sequences in the sample also encode this CDR3. The chain combines TRBV5-4 with TRBJ2-5, with 7 bases matching TRBD2. The CDR3 covers 15 residues. The trim removed 4 bases at V and 2 bases at J, leaving 8 bases unmatched. The germline gives CDR1 SGHNT, CDR2 YYREEE (reference sequence). The CDR3 reads CASSGGGRRQETQYF. Written as DNA, the CDR3 is TGTGCCAGCAGCGGGGGGGGGAGGAGACAAGAGACCCAGTACTTC.

The rearrangement uses TRBV2 and TRBJ2-5, with 8 bases lining up with TRBD2. The trim removed 2 bases at V and 0 bases at J, leaving 2 bases unmatched. The CDR3 covers 15 residues. The V gene's germline CDR1 is SNHLY and CDR2 FYNNEI. The CDR3, as DNA: TGTGCCAGCAGTGAAAGGGGACTAGACCAAGAGACCCAGTACTTC. Amino acids: CASSERGLDQETQYF.

The chain has TRBV29-1 and TRBJ2-1; TRBD2 matches 14 bases. The germline V gene has CDR1 SQVTM and CDR2 ANQGSEA. V was clipped by 3 bases and J by 8 bases; unmatched bases: 6. The CDR3 has 15 amino acids. Written as DNA, the CDR3 is TGCAGCGTTGAGGGACTAGCGGGGGTGGTAGATGAGCAGTTCTTC. This encodes CSVEGLAGVVDEQFF.